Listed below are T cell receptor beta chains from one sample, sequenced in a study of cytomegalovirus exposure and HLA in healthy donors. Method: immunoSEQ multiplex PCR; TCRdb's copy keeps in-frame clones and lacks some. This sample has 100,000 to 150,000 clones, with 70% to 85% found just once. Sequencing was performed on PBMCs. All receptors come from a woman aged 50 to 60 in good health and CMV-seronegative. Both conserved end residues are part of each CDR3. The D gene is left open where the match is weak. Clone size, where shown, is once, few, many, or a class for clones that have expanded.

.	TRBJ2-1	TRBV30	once	TGTGCCTGGAGTGTAGGGGGTTCGGCTCAGTTCTTC	CAWSVGGSAQFF
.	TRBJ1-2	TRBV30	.	TGTGCCTGGAGTCCCTGGAGGGGGGGTGGCTACACCTTC	CAWSPWRGGGYTF
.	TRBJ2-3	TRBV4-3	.	TGCGCCAGCAGCCAACAAGGGAGTAGCACAGATACGCAGTATTTT	CASSQQGSSTDTQYF
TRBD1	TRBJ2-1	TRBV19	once	TGTGCCAGTAGTAGGACAGGGCCATGGGGGCAGTTCTTC	CASSRTGPWGQFF
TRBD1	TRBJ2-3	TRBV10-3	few	TGTGCCTCAATGGACCGGACAGGGCCGGTAGATACGCAGTATTTT	CASMDRTGPVDTQYF
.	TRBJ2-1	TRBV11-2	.	TGTGCCAGCAGCTTGGACAGTGAGTATGAGCAGTTCTTC	CASSLDSEYEQFF
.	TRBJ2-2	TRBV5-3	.	.	CAYPCGTGGIGELFF
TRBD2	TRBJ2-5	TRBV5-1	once	TGCGCCAGCAGCCCCACTAGCGGGAATCGACAAGAGACCCAGTACTTC	CASSPTSGNRQETQYF
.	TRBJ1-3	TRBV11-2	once	TGTGCCAGCAGCCAGGGGATGAGCTCTGGAAACACCATATATTTT	CASSQGMSSGNTIYF
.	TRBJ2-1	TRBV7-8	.	TGTGCCAGCAGCTCCCGGGACTTCTATAATGAGCAGTTCTTC	CASSSRDFYNEQFF
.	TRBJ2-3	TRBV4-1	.	TGCGCCAGCAGCCGTACTTACAGGTACACAGATACGCAGTATTTT	CASSRTYRYTDTQYF
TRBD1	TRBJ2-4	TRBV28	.	TGTGCCAGCAGGGTTCCTGGGACAGGCCTTCAGTACTTC	CASRVPGTGLQYF
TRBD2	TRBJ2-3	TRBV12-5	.	TGTGCTAGTGGTTTGGCAGCGGGAGGGGGAGCAGATACGCAGTATTTT	CASGLAAGGGADTQYF
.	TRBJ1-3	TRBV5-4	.	TGTGCCAGCAGCTTGCGGGGGACTGGAAACACCATATATTTT	CASSLRGTGNTIYF
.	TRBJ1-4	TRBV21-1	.	TGTGCCAGCGACAAAGTCGGACCTCGGGGGACAGGGGAAGAAAAACTGTTTTTT	CASDKVGPRGTGEEKLFF
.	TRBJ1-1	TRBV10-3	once	TGTGCCACAACCTGGGAGTTCACGGACACTGAAGCTTTCTTT	CATTWEFTDTEAFF
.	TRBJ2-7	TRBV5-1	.	TGCGCCAGCAGCTTGGATCCAGCGGGTACCTACGAGCAGTACTTC	CASSLDPAGTYEQYF
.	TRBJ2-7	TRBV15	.	TGTGCCACCAGCTCTTCGGACAGCTACGAGCAGTACTTC	CATSSSDSYEQYF
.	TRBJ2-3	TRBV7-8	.	TGTGCCAGCAGCCTCACAGATACGCAGTATTTT	CASSLTDTQYF
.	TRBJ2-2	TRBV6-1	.	TGTGCCAGCAGTCTACAGGGATTGAACACCGGGGAGCTGTTTTTT	CASSLQGLNTGELFF
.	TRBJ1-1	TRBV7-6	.	TGTGCCAGCAGCCCGGGGGGCACTGAAGCTTTCTTT	CASSPGGTEAFF
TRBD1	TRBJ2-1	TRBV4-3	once	TGCGCCAGCAGCCAAGACCTTGGACAGGGGGGGTTCAATGAGCAGTTCTTC	CASSQDLGQGGFNEQFF
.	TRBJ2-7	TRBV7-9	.	TGTGCCAGCAGCCCAGAGCGGTATCCCTACGAGCAGTACTTC	CASSPERYPYEQYF
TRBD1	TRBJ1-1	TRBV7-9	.	TGTGCCAGCAGCCCAAGGACAGGAAACACTGAAGCTTTCTTT	CASSPRTGNTEAFF
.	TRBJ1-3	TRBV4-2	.	TGTGCCAGCAGCCAGACTTCGGGGTATGGAAACACCATATATTTT	CASSQTSGYGNTIYF
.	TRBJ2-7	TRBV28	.	TGTGCCAGCATCGGAACGGGACAAGCCTACGAGCAGTACTTC	CASIGTGQAYEQYF
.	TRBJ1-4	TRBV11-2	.	TGTGCCAGCAGCTTAACCCCCGGGGGGGGGTCGGGGAATGAAAAACTGTTTTTT	CASSLTPGGGSGNEKLFF
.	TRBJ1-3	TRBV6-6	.	TGTGCCAGCAGGCCGACTACCGGTGGAAACACCATATATTTT	CASRPTTGGNTIYF
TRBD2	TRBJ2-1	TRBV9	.	TGTGCCAGCAGCGTGGGGACTAGCGGTTACAATGAGCAGTTCTTC	CASSVGTSGYNEQFF
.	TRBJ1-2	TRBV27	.	TGTGCCAGCAAGGACAGATATGGCTACACCTTC	CASKDRYGYTF
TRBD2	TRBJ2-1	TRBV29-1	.	TGCAGCGTTGGAGTCTACGCGGTAGCGGGCAATGAGCAGTTCTTC	CSVGVYAVAGNEQFF
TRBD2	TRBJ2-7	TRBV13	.	TGTGCCAGCAGCTTAGGTGGTGCGGCGGGAGGGGTCAAGCAGTACTTC	CASSLGGAAGGVKQYF
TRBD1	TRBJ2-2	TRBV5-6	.	TGTGCCAGCAGCTCTGGGACAGGGCGTTTTAGCGGGGAGCTGTTTTTT	CASSSGTGRFSGELFF
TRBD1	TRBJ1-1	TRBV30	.	TGTGCCTGGAGTGCCCCAGGGACAGCGAACATTGAAGCTTTCTTT	CAWSAPGTANIEAFF
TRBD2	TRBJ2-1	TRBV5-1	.	TGCGCCAGCAGTTATACCACTTCCGGGACTAGTAGAGGCTATGAGCAGTTCTTC	CASSYTTSGTSRGYEQFF
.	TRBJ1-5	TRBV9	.	TGTGCCAGCAGCCCTGGCCTTAGCAATCAGCCCCAGCATTTT	CASSPGLSNQPQHF
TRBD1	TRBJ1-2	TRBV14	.	TGTGCCAGCAGCCAAGAGGGACAGGTCGGATATGGCTACACCTTC	CASSQEGQVGYGYTF
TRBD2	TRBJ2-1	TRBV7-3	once	TGTGCCAGCAGCTTCGGGGGGAGCGTGGGTGAGCAGTTCTTC	CASSFGGSVGEQFF
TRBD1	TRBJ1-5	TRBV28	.	TGTGCCAGCAGTTTGCCTCGGACAGGGCCCCAGCCCCAGCATTTT	CASSLPRTGPQPQHF
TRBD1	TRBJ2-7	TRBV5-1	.	TGCGCCAGCACAAACAGACAAGGACAGGGGACGGCCCTATCCTACGAGCAGTACTTC	CASTNRQGQGTALSYEQYF
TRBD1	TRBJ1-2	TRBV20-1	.	TGCAGTGCATGGGACAGGGAGCACACCTTC	CSAWDREHTF
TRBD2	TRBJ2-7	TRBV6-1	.	TGTGCCAGCAGTCGGGGGGGGCAGGGAAGAAACGAGCAGTACTTC	CASSRGGQGRNEQYF
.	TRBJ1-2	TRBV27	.	TGTGCCAGCACGTCCGTTTCCGGGGACTATGGCTACACCTTC	CASTSVSGDYGYTF
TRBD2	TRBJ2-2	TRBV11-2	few	TGTGCCAGCAGTTGGGGGGGACTAGCGGGAGTCGGGGAGCTGTTTTTT	CASSWGGLAGVGELFF
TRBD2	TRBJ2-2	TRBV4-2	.	TGTGCCAGCAGCCAAGATAGCCTAGCGGGAGAGTACGGGGAGCTGTTTTTT	CASSQDSLAGEYGELFF
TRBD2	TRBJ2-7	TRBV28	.	TGTGCCAGCAGCCCCTGGACTAGCGGCACCTACGAGCAGTACTTC	CASSPWTSGTYEQYF
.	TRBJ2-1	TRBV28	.	TGTGCCAGCAGAATTATGGACAGTTACAATGAGCAGTTCTTC	CASRIMDSYNEQFF
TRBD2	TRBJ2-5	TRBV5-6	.	TGTGCCAGCAGCGGGGGGGTTTTTGAGACCCAGTACTTC	CASSGGVFETQYF
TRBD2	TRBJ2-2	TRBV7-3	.	TGTGCCAGCAGCTTAACGGGAGGGATCCCCACCGGGGAGCTGTTTTTT	CASSLTGGIPTGELFF
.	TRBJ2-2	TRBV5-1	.	TGCGCCAGCAGCGGGCAGGGACAAAACACCGGGGAGCTGTTTTTT	CASSGQGQNTGELFF
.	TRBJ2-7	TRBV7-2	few	TGTGCCAGCAGTTATTCGAGACTAGAGGGCCAAGAGCAGTACTTC	CASSYSRLEGQEQYF
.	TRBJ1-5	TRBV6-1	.	TGTGCCAGCAGTGAAGCTTTCGGTCAGCCCCAGCATTTT	CASSEAFGQPQHF
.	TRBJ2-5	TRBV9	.	TGTGCCAGCAGCGTAGAAGGGGGGGCCCCGGAGACCCAGTACTTC	CASSVEGGAPETQYF
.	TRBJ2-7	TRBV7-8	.	TGTGCCAGCAGCTCCCGACTAGGCTACGAGCAGTACTTC	CASSSRLGYEQYF
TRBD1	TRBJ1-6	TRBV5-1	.	TGCGCCAGCAGCTTGGCCGGGACAGGGAATTCACCCCTCCACTTT	CASSLAGTGNSPLHF